This T cell receptor (beta chain) was sequenced for a study of blood T cell repertoires in COVID-19. Study at large: Spain, Italy and the United States supplied samples that represented acute and convalescent COVID-19.

Clones were sequenced by immunoSEQ multiplex PCR, and TCRdb holds only the in-frame ones, with some missing. The sample records around 72,000 clones, about nine tenths being singletons. Sequencing was carried out using peripheral blood. The source is a woman between 45 and 60 years old with acute or convalescent COVID-19.

The CDR3 DNA sequence: TGTGCCAGCAGCTCCAGGGGTATTAGCTCCTACGAGCAGTACTTC. Its protein product is CASSSRGISSYEQYF. The J gene is TRBJ2-7, the V gene TRBV7-2; tentatively, D is TRBD1 (6 bases). The CDR3 contains 15 residues. CDR1 is SGHTA and CDR2 is FQGNSA in the germline V gene. The V and J ends lost 4 bases and 0 bases respectively, with 13 bases between them.